The present T cell receptor beta chain was sequenced within a study of metastatic and nonmetastatic thyroid tumors. At the level of the study: Samples came from malignant and benign thyroid patients, and repertoires were compared across blood and tumor or nodule tissue. Overall study findings and caveats: Malignant thyroid tumors reportedly had TCR beta diversity that was significantly higher than in benign nodules, in blood and tumor.

Until they underwent thyroid surgery, no patient had received any treatment. This clone has at least ten counts. Its antigen is as yet unknown. TCRdb re-analyzed the PCR reads through MiXCR. The sample comprises around 29,000 clones, roughly 20% of which are singletons, and 39% rests with the top ten. Germline CDR1 MNHNS, CDR2 SASEGT. The V and J ends lost 6 bases and 0 bases, in that order; junction bases with no gene match: 1. The CDR3 loop spans 14 amino acids. The chain employs TRBV6-1 and TRBJ2-1, with 8 nucleotides matching TRBD2. Sequencing was carried out using blood. This TCR was recovered from a female donor with papillary thyroid cancer or a benign thyroid nodule (not recorded which). Some clones in this sample may be carry-over from other donors' samples. The CDR3 loop reads CASSGTSSYNEQFF. The CDR3, as DNA: TGTGCCAGCAGCGGGACTAGCTCCTACAATGAGCAGTTCTTC.